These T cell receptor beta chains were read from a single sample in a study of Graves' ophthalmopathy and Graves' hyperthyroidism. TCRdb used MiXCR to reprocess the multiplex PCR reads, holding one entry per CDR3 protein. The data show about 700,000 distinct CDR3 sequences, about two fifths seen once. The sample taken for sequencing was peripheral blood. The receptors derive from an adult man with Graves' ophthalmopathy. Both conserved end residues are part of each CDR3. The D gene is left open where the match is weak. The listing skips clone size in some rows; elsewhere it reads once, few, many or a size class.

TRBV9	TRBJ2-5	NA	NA	TGTGCCAGCAGCTTAGGACGGACTAAGTACTTC	CASSLGRTKYF
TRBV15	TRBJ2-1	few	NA	TGTGCCACCAGCAGAGTCGGGGTCCTGGATGAGCAGTTCTTC	CATSRVGVLDEQFF
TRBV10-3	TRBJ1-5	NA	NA	TGTGCCATCAGTAGGCAGGGTGAGAATCAGCCCCAGCATTTT	CAISRQGENQPQHF
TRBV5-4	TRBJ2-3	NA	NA	TGTGCCAGCAGCGCACAGCTGCAATATACGCAGTATTTT	CASSAQLQYTQYF
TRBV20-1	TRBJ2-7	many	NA	TGCAGTGCAGAGACCGGGACATCCGCCTACGAGCAGTACTTC	CSAETGTSAYEQYF
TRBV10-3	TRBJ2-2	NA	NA	TGTGCCATCAGTGATGTAGGGGACGGGGAGCTGTTTTTT	CAISDVGDGELFF
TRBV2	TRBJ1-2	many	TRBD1	TGTGCCAGCATAGCAGGGGGCTCAAGCTACACCTTC	CASIAGGSSYTF
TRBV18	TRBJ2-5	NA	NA	TGTGCCAGCTCACCTCCGTCAGAAGAGACCCAGTACTTC	CASSPPSEETQYF
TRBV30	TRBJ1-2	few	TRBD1	TGTGCCTGGAGTGTGGACAGGGGGTATGGCTACACCTTC	CAWSVDRGYGYTF
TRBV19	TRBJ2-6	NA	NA	TGTGCCAGTAGTATCGACCCCGGATGGGCCAACGTCCTGACTTTC	CASSIDPGWANVLTF
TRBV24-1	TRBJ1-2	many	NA	TGTGCCACCAGTGATTATAACTATGGCTACACCTTC	CATSDYNYGYTF
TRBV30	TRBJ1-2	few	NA	TGTGCCTGGAGTGTAGGGACGAATGGCTACACCTTC	CAWSVGTNGYTF
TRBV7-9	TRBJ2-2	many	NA	TGTGCCAGCAGCAATGGACAGACGGGGACCGGGGAGCTGTTTTTT	CASSNGQTGTGELFF
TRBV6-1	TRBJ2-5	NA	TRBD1	TGTGCCAGCAGTGAATCCCGCAGACAGGGGGCAAAAGAGACCCAGTACTTC	CASSESRRQGAKETQYF
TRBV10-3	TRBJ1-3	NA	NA	TGTGCCATCAGTGAGTCGAAGGCTACAAACACCATATATTTT	CAISESKATNTIYF
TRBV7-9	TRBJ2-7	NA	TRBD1	TGTGCCAGCAGCTTAGGACAGGGGGCGACCGGGGAGCAGTACTTC	CASSLGQGATGEQYF
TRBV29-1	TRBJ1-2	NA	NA	TGCAGCGTTGAAGGGACAGGCTACACCTTC	CSVEGTGYTF
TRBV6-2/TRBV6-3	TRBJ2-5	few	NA	TGTGCCAGCAGTACCCCTAGACAGGCTGGTAGGACCCAGTACTTC	CASSTPRQAGRTQYF
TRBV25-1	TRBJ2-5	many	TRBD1	TGTGCCAGCAGTCAAACGGGACAGGGGGTGAGGGAGACCCAGTACTTC	CASSQTGQGVRETQYF
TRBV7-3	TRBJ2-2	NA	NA	TGTGCCAGCAGATCTGAGGCGAGCACCGGGGAGCTGTTTTTT	CASRSEASTGELFF
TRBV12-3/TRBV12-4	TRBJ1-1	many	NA	TGTGCCAGCAGTCCGGGAGGCCTATATAGAGCTTTCTTT	CASSPGGLYRAFF
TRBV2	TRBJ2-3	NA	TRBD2	TGTGCCAGCACGAGCGGGGCGACTAGCACAGATACGCAGTATTTT	CASTSGATSTDTQYF
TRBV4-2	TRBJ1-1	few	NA	TGTGCCAGCAGCCAAGACAAAGGGAAGGTCAACACTGAAGCTTTCTTT	CASSQDKGKVNTEAFF
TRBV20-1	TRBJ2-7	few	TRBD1	TGCAGTGCTACGACAGGGTCTTCCTACGAGCAGTACTTC	CSATTGSSYEQYF
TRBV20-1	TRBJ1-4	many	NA	TGCAGTGCTAGGGGTCGAAATGAAAAACTGTTTTTT	CSARGRNEKLFF
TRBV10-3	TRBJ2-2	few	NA	TGTGCCAGCAGTTCTCAAACAGGGTCTGGGGAGCTGTTTTTT	CASSSQTGSGELFF
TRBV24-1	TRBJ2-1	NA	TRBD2	TGTGCCACCAGTGACACTAGCGGGGGAGCCTACAATGAGCAGTTCTTC	CATSDTSGGAYNEQFF
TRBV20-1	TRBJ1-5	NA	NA	TGCAGTGCCCTACTCCGGGGAATCAATCAGCCCCAGCATTTT	CSALLRGINQPQHF
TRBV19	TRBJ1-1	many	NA	TGTGCCAGTAGAGATTCGGGGTTGAACACTGAAGCTTTCTTT	CASRDSGLNTEAFF
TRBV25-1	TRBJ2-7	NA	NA	TGTGCCAGCCAACTGACAGGACCCCACGAGCAGTACTTC	CASQLTGPHEQYF
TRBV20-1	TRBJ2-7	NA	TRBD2	TGCAGTGCTAGTAGGACTAGCCGACTCGAGCAGTACTTC	CSASRTSRLEQYF
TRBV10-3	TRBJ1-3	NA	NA	TGTGCCAACCACTCTGGAAACACCATATATTTT	CANHSGNTIYF
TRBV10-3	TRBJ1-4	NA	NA	TGTGCCATCAGTGAGGGGGGAGGGCATGAAAAACTGTTTTTT	CAISEGGGHEKLFF
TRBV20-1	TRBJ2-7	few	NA	TGCAGTGCTAGAGATCGATTGGGGTTGGCATCCTACGAGCAGTACTTC	CSARDRLGLASYEQYF
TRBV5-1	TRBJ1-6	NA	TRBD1	TGCGCCAGCAGCTTCAACAGGGGCGGAAATTCACCCCTCCACTTT	CASSFNRGGNSPLHF
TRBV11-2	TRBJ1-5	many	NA	TGTGCCAGCAGCTTAAAGTCAGGGCAGCCCCAGCATTTT	CASSLKSGQPQHF
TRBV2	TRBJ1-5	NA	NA	TGTGCCAGCAGTGGTCAGGGAACAAAGTCTCAGCCCCAGCATTTT	CASSGQGTKSQPQHF
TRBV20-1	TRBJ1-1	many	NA	TGCAGTGCTAGAGATAAGACAGGAGGGAACACTGAAGCTTTCTTT	CSARDKTGGNTEAFF
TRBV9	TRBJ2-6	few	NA	TGTGCCAGCAGCGCACCGTCGGACAGGAGGGTTTTGGCTGGGGCCAACGTCCTGACTTTC	CASSAPSDRRVLAGANVLTF
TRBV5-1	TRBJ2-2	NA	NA	TGCGCCAGCAGCTTGGATGTTCAGGGAGTCGCCGGGGAGCTGTTTTTT	CASSLDVQGVAGELFF
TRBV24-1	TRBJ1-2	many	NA	TGTGCCACCAGTGATTGGGCGGGCTATGGCTACACCTTC	CATSDWAGYGYTF
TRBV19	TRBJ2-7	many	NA	TGTGCCAGTAGTAGGGGGCGGGACTTCTACGAGCAGTACTTC	CASSRGRDFYEQYF
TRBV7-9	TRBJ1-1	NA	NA	TGTGCCAGCAGCTTATCGGGAACAGGGTCGACTGAAGCTTTCTTT	CASSLSGTGSTEAFF
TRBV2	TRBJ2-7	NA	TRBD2	TGTGCCAGCAGCATAGCGGGAAGGTACGAGCAGTACTTC	CASSIAGRYEQYF
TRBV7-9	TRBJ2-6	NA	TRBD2	TGTGCCAGCAGCCTAGGCCTAGCGGGAACCGGGGCCAACGTCCTGACTTTC	CASSLGLAGTGANVLTF
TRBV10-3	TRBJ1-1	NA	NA	TGTGCCATCAGACCCGAGAGGGACGGCACTGAAGCTTTCTTT	CAIRPERDGTEAFF
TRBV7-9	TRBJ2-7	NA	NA	TGTGCCAGCAGCCCACGGGGCAGCGCGGCCAATGAGCAGTACTTC	CASSPRGSAANEQYF
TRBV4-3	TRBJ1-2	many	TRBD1	TGCGCCAGCAGCCCTCGGACAGGTTTTTATGGCTACACCTTC	CASSPRTGFYGYTF
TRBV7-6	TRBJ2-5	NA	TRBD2	TGTGCCAGCAGCCAGGGCGTTCGCCTAGCGGCAGAGACCCAGTACTTC	CASSQGVRLAAETQYF
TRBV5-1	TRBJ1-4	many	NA	TGTGCCAGCAGTCTAGGGGGGGCTAATGAAAAACTGTTTTTT	CASSLGGANEKLFF